The 29 T cell receptor beta chains listed next were all sequenced from one sample in a study of cytomegalovirus exposure and HLA in healthy donors. Both 60 Vbeta primers and 13 Jbeta primers went into the PCR. Using immunoSEQ multiplex PCR, the repertoire was profiled, and TCRdb retains in-frame clones only, with some absent. The sample lists approximately 150,000 clones; around 63% were seen once. The sequenced material came from PBMCs. All receptors derive from a woman younger than 30 in good health and CMV-seropositive.

The rearrangement uses TRBV2 and TRBJ2-7, with 9 bases lining up with TRBD1. The CDR3 sequence is 16 residues long. J lost 0 bases, V lost 5 bases, and 8 bases had no gene match. The germline V gene encodes CDR1 SNHLY and CDR2 FYNNEI. CDR3 amino acids: CASSYDDRGVSYEQYF. The CDR3 bases are TGTGCCAGCAGTTACGACGACAGGGGGGTCTCCTACGAGCAGTACTTC. Full variable domain (remainder filled in from reference TRBV2 and TRBJ2-7): EPEVTQTPSHQVTQMGQEVILRCVPISNHLYFYWYRQILGQKVEFLVSFYNNEISEKSEIFDDQFSVERPDGSNFTLKIRSTKLEDSAMYFCASSYDDRGVSYEQYFGPGTRLTVT.

This clone was detected a few times. The chain couples TRBV28 to TRBJ1-1; D gene unclear. This CDR3 spans 12 amino acids. Trimming removed 3 bases from V and 6 bases from J, with 8 bases in between. From germline, CDR1 is MDHEN and CDR2 SYDVKM. The CDR3 loop reads CASSFLGAEAFF. The CDR3 DNA is TGTGCCAGCAGTTTCCTGGGAGCTGAAGCTTTCTTT.

The chain employs TRBV29-1 and TRBJ2-2; possibly TRBD1 for D (6 bases). Trimming took off 7 bases at V and 4 bases at J, with 16 bases between the two ends. CDR1 and CDR2 from the germline V gene are SQVTM and ANQGSEA. The CDR3 spans 14 residues. This CDR3 reads CSASPTGRTGELFF. In nucleotides, the CDR3 is TGCAGCGCCTCTCCCACAGGGCGCACCGGGGAGCTGTTTTTT.

The chain links TRBV7-8 to TRBJ1-1; 11 bases match TRBD1. V shed 5 bases, J shed 3 bases, and the junction held 5 bases outside the gene matches. The germline gives CDR1 SGHVS, CDR2 FQNEAQ. This CDR3 is built from 15 residues. The CDR3 region is CASSGGTGGYTEAFF. The DNA of the CDR3 is TGTGCCAGCAGCGGAGGGACAGGGGGATACACTGAAGCTTTCTTT.

This chain links TRBV6-6 with TRBJ2-1; 11 positions match TRBD1. This CDR3 region has 15 residues. Germline values: CDR1 MNHNY, CDR2 SVGAGI (reference sequence). After removal of 6 bases from V and 8 bases from J, the junction contained 9 bases not matched to a gene. The chain's CDR3 is CASRQGTGGGYEQFF. The CDR3 DNA is TGTGCCAGCAGACAGGGGACAGGGGGAGGGTATGAGCAGTTCTTC.

The rearrangement links TRBV6-5 to TRBJ2-7, with 7 bases matching TRBD1. This CDR3 spans 16 amino acids. Germline-derived CDR1 and CDR2 are MNHEY and SVGAGI. V was pared by 3 bases and J by 4 bases, with 12 bases of the junction left unmatched. Here the CDR3 reads CASSYNDRVVSYEQYF. The DNA of the CDR3 is TGTGCCAGCAGTTATAACGACAGGGTGGTTTCGTACGAGCAGTACTTC.

The genes are TRBV5-6 and TRBJ2-7; D may be TRBD1 (5 bases). The CDR3 extends over 14 amino acids. From germline, CDR1 is SGHDT and CDR2 YYEEEE. Between the trimmed V and J ends, which lost 1 base and 0 bases, there was a span of 8 bases. The CDR3 is CASSLPGSSYEQYF. In DNA, the CDR3 is TGTGCCAGCAGCTTGCCAGGGTCCTCCTACGAGCAGTACTTC.

The CDR3 region has the DNA TGTGCCAGCAGCTTGAAGTTGGCAGAAGAGACCCAGTACTTC. This codes for CASSLKLAEETQYF. The chain uses TRBV5-6 and TRBJ2-5, with D uncertain. V was pared by 1 base and J by 3 bases, with 10 bases between. The V gene's germline CDR1 is SGHDT and CDR2 YYEEEE. This CDR3 is 14 amino acids long.

This chain links TRBV19 with TRBJ1-3; D is uncertain. V was cut by 1 base and J by 4 bases, with 8 bases left in between. The CDR3 is 14 amino acids. Germline CDR1 reads LNHDA; CDR2 reads SQIVND (reference sequence). The CDR3 protein is CASSIAAGGNTIYF. In DNA, the CDR3 is TGTGCCAGTAGTATAGCAGCGGGCGGAAACACCATATATTTT.

Concerning this clone: The germline gene is not matched at one end of the junction; a read error may be the cause. This sequence joins TRBV30 and TRBJ1-2; unclear D gene. Germline CDR1 reads GTSNPN; CDR2 reads SVGIG (reference sequence). The CDR3 is 11 residues long. The CDR3: CAWSVTYSYTF. In nucleotides, the CDR3 is TGTGCCTGGAGCGTAACCTATAGCTACACCTTC.

The chain joins TRBV5-4 to TRBJ2-7, with 10 bases matching TRBD2. With 4 bases clipped from V and 0 bases from J, the junction kept 7 bases outside the gene matches. This CDR3 spans 16 amino acids. Germline V lookup: CDR1 SGHNT, CDR2 YYREEE (reference sequence). The CDR3 region is CASSERLAGGSYEQYF. The CDR3 bases are TGTGCCAGCAGCGAACGACTAGCGGGTGGCTCCTACGAGCAGTACTTC.

The chain is built from TRBV7-6 and TRBJ1-5; D not certain. This CDR3 is built from 14 residues. Germline V gene lookup returns CDR1 SGHVS and CDR2 FNYEAQ. The V end was cut by 2 bases, the J end by 0 bases, with 5 bases between. As DNA, the CDR3 is TGTGCCAGCAGCTTACAGAATAGCAATCAGCCCCAGCATTTT. Amino acid sequence: CASSLQNSNQPQHF.

This sequence joins TRBV5-1 and TRBJ1-2, with 8 bases identical to TRBD1. CDR1 and CDR2 (germline): SGHRS, YFSETQ. This CDR3 comprises 13 residues. The J segment lost 6 bases and the V segment lost 1 base, leaving 2 bases of the junction unmatched. The CDR3 DNA follows: TGCGCCAGCAGCTTGTGGACAGGGAATGGCTACACCTTC. Amino acids: CASSLWTGNGYTF.

This chain links TRBV18 with TRBJ1-1, with D maybe TRBD1 (6 bases). V was shortened by 4 bases and J by 3 bases, with 12 bases between the two germline ends. CDR1 is KGHSH, CDR2 LQKENI, per germline. The CDR3 totals 14 residues. In DNA form, the CDR3 reads TGTGCCAGCTCACTGGGGGCGTCGGACACTGAAGCTTTCTTT. Translation: CASSLGASDTEAFF.

The chain couples TRBV5-1 to TRBJ2-1; TRBD1 matches 10 bases. The CDR3 is 14 amino acids. The V and J ends lost 6 bases and 6 bases, in that order; junction bases with no gene match: 6. Germline lookup yields CDR1 SGHRS and CDR2 YFSETQ. In DNA form, the CDR3 reads TGCGCCAGCAACCCCGGGACAGGGGTCAATGAGCAGTTCTTC. Translating gives CASNPGTGVNEQFF.

The V and J genes are TRBV9 and TRBJ2-3; D not resolved. V lost 0 bases and J 2 bases, leaving 10 bases between the germline ends. The germline V gene has CDR1 SGDLS and CDR2 YYNGEE. CDR3 length: 15 amino acids. The CDR3 is CASSVGGGLTDTQYF. CDR3 bases: TGTGCCAGCAGCGTAGGTGGCGGCCTCACAGATACGCAGTATTTT.

The chain uses TRBV30 and TRBJ1-5; D call uncertain. V was pared by 1 base and J by 2 bases, with 9 bases between. CDR1 is GTSNPN and CDR2 is SVGIG in the germline V gene (reference sequence). The CDR3 runs 14 residues. CDR3 loop: CAWSGGGGNQPQHF. CDR3 bases: TGTGCCTGGAGTGGCGGAGGTGGCAATCAGCCCCAGCATTTT.

The J gene is TRBJ2-5, the V gene TRBV29-1, with 7 bases identical to TRBD2. The closer fit of TRBJ2-7 to the DNA end suggests the J call may be wrong. Looked up from germline, CDR1 is SQVTM and CDR2 is ANQGSEA. CDR3 length equals 13 residues. CDR3 sequence: CSVAREGRYEQYF. The CDR3 DNA is TGCAGCGTTGCGAGGGAGGGCCGCTACGAGCAGTACTTC.

J is TRBJ2-5 and V is TRBV5-1, with a tentative D call TRBD1 (5 bases). Gene TRBJ2-7 matches the end of the DNA better, so the J call may be wrong. Germline V gives CDR1 SGHRS, CDR2 YFSETQ. The CDR3 extends over 15 amino acids. Here the CDR3 reads CASTLQGASSYEQYF. In nucleotides, the CDR3 is TGCGCCAGCACTCTTCAGGGTGCATCCTCCTACGAGCAGTACTTC.

The genes are TRBV7-9 and TRBJ2-1; TRBD2 aligns across 10 bases. The CDR3 totals 14 residues. Germline V gives CDR1 SEHNR, CDR2 FQNEAQ (reference sequence). V trimming: 3 bases; J trimming: 6 bases; junction bases outside the gene matches: 2. The DNA for the CDR3 is TGTGCCAGCAGCTTCCAGCGGGAGGGCAATGAGCAGTTCTTC. Translated: CASSFQREGNEQFF.

Here the CDR3 reads CASSPSGGYEQYF. The CDR3 DNA reads TGTGCCAGCAGCCCTAGCGGGGGGTACGAGCAGTACTTC. This chain links TRBV28 with TRBJ2-7; the match to TRBD2 covers 11 bases. This CDR3 contains 13 residues. CDR1 and CDR2 from the germline V gene are MDHEN and SYDVKM. Losses at the gene ends were 6 bases for V and 4 bases for J; bases not matched to a gene: 2.

The chain has TRBV7-2 and TRBJ1-1, with a possible D match to TRBD1 (6 bases). Germline CDR1 reads SGHTA; CDR2 reads FQGNSA. This CDR3 comprises 15 residues. V lost 3 bases, J lost 4 bases, and 15 bases lay in between. For the CDR3, the DNA is TGTGCCAGCAGCTTTACAGGGATGACAGGCACTGAAGCTTTCTTT. Translating it yields CASSFTGMTGTEAFF.

This clone was found a few times. The genes are TRBV6-1 and TRBJ2-7; the match to TRBD2 covers 7 bases. The CDR3 loop spans 14 amino acids. J was trimmed by 5 bases and V by 3 bases; bases with no gene match: 7. The germline gives CDR1 MNHNS, CDR2 SASEGT. The CDR3 loop is CASSDGEGTHEQYF. The CDR3 DNA is TGTGCCAGCAGTGATGGGGAGGGGACCCACGAGCAGTACTTC.

The gene calls are TRBV29-1 and TRBJ2-1; TRBD2 matches at 7 bases. The V and J ends lost 6 bases and 3 bases, in that order; junction bases with no gene match: 11. The CDR3 is 15 residues long. Per the germline V gene, CDR1 is SQVTM and CDR2 is ANQGSEA. The CDR3 DNA reads TGCAGCGTCCCTAGAGCGGGGTCTCTCTACAATGAGCAGTTCTTC. This sequence encodes CSVPRAGSLYNEQFF.

The J gene is TRBJ2-3, the V gene TRBV4-1, with 10 positions matching TRBD2. V trimming: 3 bases; J trimming: 0 bases; junction bases outside the gene matches: 12. The CDR3 length is 19 residues. Germline-derived CDR1 and CDR2 are MGHRA and YSYEKL. CDR3 region: CASSQLGASGGLSTDTQYF. In nucleotides, the CDR3 is TGCGCCAGCAGCCAGCTGGGGGCTAGCGGGGGACTTAGCACAGATACGCAGTATTTT.

This clone was detected once. This chain joins TRBV28 and TRBJ1-2, with 10 nucleotides matching TRBD1. J lost 1 base, V lost 6 bases, and 5 bases had no gene match. The CDR3 loop spans 15 amino acids. CDR1 MDHEN and CDR2 SYDVKM come from the germline V gene. CDR3 bases: TGTGCCAGCAGCCTAGGACAGGGGGTTAACTATGGCTACACCTTC. Its protein product is CASSLGQGVNYGYTF.

The gene calls are TRBV9 and TRBJ2-3, with 8 bases fitting TRBD2. The CDR3 loop spans 15 amino acids. Germline-derived CDR1 and CDR2 are SGDLS and YYNGEE. V lost 1 base and J lost 2; bases outside the gene matches: 3. This chain's CDR3 is CASSVTSGYTDTQYF. CDR3 DNA sequence: TGTGCCAGCAGCGTAACTAGCGGATACACAGATACGCAGTATTTT.

The chain couples TRBV14 to TRBJ1-2; D is possibly TRBD1 (6 bases). The CDR3 runs 12 residues. The germline gives CDR1 SGHDN, CDR2 FVKESK. Trimming cost V 2 bases and J 7 bases, with 8 bases left between them. CDR3 region: CASSQSRGGYTF. Written as DNA, the CDR3 is TGTGCCAGCAGCCAAAGCAGGGGTGGCTACACCTTC.

The V and J genes are TRBV29-1 and TRBJ2-5; 10 positions match TRBD1. With 8 bases clipped from V and 5 bases from J, the junction kept 11 bases outside the gene matches. The CDR3 totals 14 residues. Germline lookup yields CDR1 SQVTM and CDR2 ANQGSEA. The CDR3 loop reads CSQATGGRSETQYF. The CDR3 DNA sequence: TGCAGCCAGGCGACAGGGGGCAGGTCGGAGACCCAGTACTTC.